This entry describes one T cell receptor beta chain. The data were taken from a study of T cell changes during pregnancy in multiple sclerosis. This CDR3 contains 13 residues. V lost 3 bases and J lost 9; bases outside the gene matches: 8. The germline V gene has CDR1 MNHEY and CDR2 SMNVEV (reference sequence). Libraries were prepared by immunoSEQ multiplex PCR; TCRdb keeps only in-frame clonotypes and omits some of them. In the table there are about 67,000 clones, 92% of which are singletons. This clonotype was sampled from a female donor in good health, enrolled as a control in a pregnancy study. V is TRBV27 and J is TRBJ2-7, with TRBD2 matching over 7 bases. The source was peripheral blood, collected in the first trimester of pregnancy. CDR3 DNA sequence: TGTGCCAGCAGTTTTGGGGGAGGGTATGGGCAGTACTTC. As protein: CASSFGGGYGQYF.